This TCR beta chain was captured by sequencing in a study of molecular identifiers for immune sequencing clone quantification. A word on this clonotype: Its antigen is still unknown.

TCRdb re-called the PCR reads with MiXCR, one entry per CDR3 protein. The table records about 320,000 distinct CDR3 sequences, 24% of them present only once. Whole-study results and caveats: Clones exceeding 20 RNA copies carried over 99% of effector molecules but under 1% of naive-cell molecules.

Germline V CDR1 and CDR2: MNHEY, SMNVEV (reference sequence). The CDR3 is 14 residues long. Trimming cost V 8 bases and J 2 bases; bases outside gene matches: 6. The sample taken for sequencing was naive CD8+ T cells from blood, with Jurkat cell RNA spiked in. The subset here: FACS-sorted CD8+CD4-CCR7+CD45RA+ naive T cells. The genes are TRBV27 and TRBJ2-3; TRBD2 matches at 8 bases. The TCR was taken from a human donor in good health. Some libraries in this study had Jurkat cell RNA spiked in. The CDR3 here is CASGAGVTTDTQYF. DNA for the CDR3: TGTGCCAGCGGAGCGGGGGTTACCACAGATACGCAGTATTTT.